One and the same sample provided the 17 T cell receptor beta chains below, sequenced in a study of T cells in Graves' hyperthyroidism and ophthalmopathy. RNA transcripts provided the source from which TCR beta CDR3 regions were amplified. HTBI primers were used for first-round RT-PCR of the TCR CDR3. TCRdb passed the multiplex PCR reads through MiXCR, listing each CDR3 protein once. This sample has 450,000 to 700,000 distinct CDR3 sequences, with under 60% found just once. Material: peripheral blood or thyroid tissue (not recorded which). Every receptor here comes from an adult woman with Graves' disease, either hyperthyroidism or ophthalmopathy (not recorded which).

The sample holds many counts of this clonotype. This chain joins TRBV5-1 and TRBJ2-7; 8 bases align to TRBD2. The CDR3 consists of 16 residues. CDR1 is SGHRS and CDR2 is YFSETQ in the germline V gene. After removal of 4 bases from V and 2 bases from J, the junction contained 11 bases not matched to a gene. This chain's CDR3 is CASSQGPGLGPYEQYF. DNA of the CDR3: TGCGCCAGCAGCCAGGGACCGGGACTAGGACCCTACGAGCAGTACTTC.

Concerning this clonotype: A much larger clonotype is one base distant, so this may be a read error. The V and J genes are TRBV6-2 or TRBV6-3 and TRBJ1-6; no clear D gene. Between the trimmed V and J ends, which lost 6 bases and 8 bases, there was a span of 17 bases. The CDR3 runs to 15 residues. Germline values: CDR1 MNHEY, CDR2 SVGEGT. The CDR3: CASRINGGFDSPLHF. CDR3 bases: TGTGCCAGCAGGATAAATGGAGGGTTTGATTCACCCCTCCACTTT.

This chain joins TRBV19 and TRBJ2-6; the D gene is possibly TRBD2 (6 bases). CDR3 length: 19 amino acids. Deletions cut 8 bases from V and 0 bases from J, with 23 bases between. Per germline, CDR1 LNHDA and CDR2 SQIVND (reference sequence). The CDR3 bases are TGTGCCAGTCGAACAATCCCCGAGGAGGGAACCTCTGGGGCCAACGTCCTGACTTTC. It encodes CASRTIPEEGTSGANVLTF.

This rearrangement joins TRBV10-3 to TRBJ1-1; TRBD1 is a possible D gene (5 bases). This CDR3 is 15 amino acids long. Germline V gene data show CDR1 as ENHRY and CDR2 as SYGVKD. Trimming removed 7 bases from V and 2 bases from J, with 17 bases in between. CDR3 protein: CAITGTFGGNTEAFF. The DNA for the CDR3 is TGTGCCATCACCGGGACCTTTGGGGGAAACACTGAAGCTTTCTTT.

The genes are TRBV12-3 or TRBV12-4 and TRBJ2-7, with 10 nucleotides matching TRBD2. Trimming took 4 bases from V and 3 from J; bases not matched to a gene: 6. This CDR3 spans 15 amino acids. CDR3 sequence reads: CASSWPGLANYEQYF. The DNA for the CDR3 is TGTGCCAGCAGTTGGCCGGGACTAGCGAACTACGAGCAGTACTTC.

A few counts support this clonotype. This chain joins TRBV20-1 and TRBJ2-7; TRBD1 matches 7 bases. This CDR3 is 13 amino acids long. Germline V CDR1 and CDR2: DFQATT, SNEGSKA (reference sequence). The J segment lost 0 bases and the V segment lost 5 bases, leaving 4 bases of the junction unmatched. The DNA of the CDR3 is TGCAGTGCTCCCGGGACAGCCTCCTACGAGCAGTACTTC. Amino acids: CSAPGTASYEQYF.

This clonotype was recorded once. The rearrangement joins TRBV7-3 to TRBJ2-5; weak D call: TRBD2 (5 bases). V lost 6 bases and J 3 bases, leaving 14 bases between the germline ends. Per the germline V gene, CDR1 is SGHTA and CDR2 is FQGTGA. CDR3 length: 14 amino acids. This CDR3 is CASSQWASKETQYF. In DNA form, the CDR3 reads TGTGCCAGCAGTCAGTGGGCTAGCAAAGAGACCCAGTACTTC.

This clonotype was seen a few times. V is TRBV2 and J is TRBJ2-6; D is ambiguous. The CDR3 is 15 residues long. Trimming removed 9 bases from V and 0 bases from J, with 12 bases in between. Germline V gives CDR1 SNHLY, CDR2 FYNNEI. CDR3 sequence (DNA): TGTGCCAGTCTCGAACAGAACTCTGGGGCCAACGTCCTGACTTTC. Its translation is CASLEQNSGANVLTF.

V and J are TRBV29-1 and TRBJ1-2; D ambiguous. The CDR3 consists of 12 residues. From germline, CDR1 is SQVTM and CDR2 ANQGSEA. Trimming removed 3 bases at V and 6 bases at J, with 11 bases between. CDR3 sequence: CSVETRFDGYTF. The DNA of the CDR3 is TGCAGCGTTGAGACCAGATTTGATGGCTACACCTTC.

This clonotype was seen ten or more times. The chain carries TRBV10-3 and TRBJ1-1, with D possibly matching TRBD1 (6 bases). V lost 5 bases to trimming and J lost 7 bases, with 11 bases between them. The CDR3 has 12 amino acids. Germline values: CDR1 ENHRY, CDR2 SYGVKD. The CDR3 here is CAISLTGYEAFF. CDR3 nucleotide sequence: TGTGCCATCAGTCTAACAGGGTATGAAGCTTTCTTT.

This clonotype was observed many times. The rearrangement joins TRBV5-6 to TRBJ2-6, with no clear D. The CDR3 extends over 15 amino acids. Trimming left V 0 bases short and J 0 bases short, with 4 bases between. Germline V gene lookup returns CDR1 SGHDT and CDR2 YYEEEE. CDR3 amino acids: CASSLEFSGANVLTF. The CDR3 DNA sequence: TGTGCCAGCAGCTTGGAATTCTCTGGGGCCAACGTCCTGACTTTC.

This clonotype turned up a few times. The chain joins TRBV25-1 to TRBJ2-5, with D hard to call. CDR1 MGHDK and CDR2 SYGVNS come from the germline V gene. This CDR3 comprises 15 residues. V was shortened by 5 bases and J by 2 bases, with 15 bases between the two germline ends. The CDR3 DNA sequence: TGTGCCAGCAGTTCCCCCCCCCCTAGTCAAGAGACCCAGTACTTC. Amino acid sequence: CASSSPPPSQETQYF.

DNA of the CDR3: TGTGCCAGCAGCCCAGGGACTAGCGGGGGGGTGATCGAGACCCAGTACTTC. Its translation: CASSPGTSGGVIETQYF. The chain links TRBV7-7 to TRBJ2-5; 16 nucleotides agree with TRBD2. Germline trimming cut 5 bases from V and 5 bases from J; bases unmatched to any gene: 8. The CDR3 consists of 17 residues. Per germline, CDR1 SSHAT and CDR2 FNYEAQ (reference sequence).

This chain links TRBV7-2 with TRBJ2-7; 7 bases are shared with TRBD1. Unmatched junction bases numbered 8, after V lost 4 bases and J lost 2 bases. This CDR3 contains 15 residues. The V gene's germline CDR1 is SGHTA and CDR2 FQGNSA. CDR3 loop: CASSSRDSIAYEQYF. CDR3 bases: TGTGCCAGCAGCTCCCGGGACAGCATAGCCTACGAGCAGTACTTC.

V usage is TRBV19 and J usage is TRBJ1-5; TRBD1 aligns across 8 bases. From germline, CDR1 is LNHDA and CDR2 SQIVND (reference sequence). V was clipped by 5 bases and J by 6 bases; unmatched bases: 12. This CDR3 spans 16 amino acids. CDR3 in DNA: TGTGCCAGTAGTCCGGACAGGGTCCTTCCACTTCAGCCCCAGCATTTT. Protein: CASSPDRVLPLQPQHF.

The chain combines TRBV20-1 with TRBJ1-6, with no clear D. V lost 3 bases, J lost 7 bases, and 10 bases lay in between. The CDR3 contains 13 residues. CDR1 and CDR2 from the germline V gene are DFQATT and SNEGSKA (reference sequence). The CDR3 protein is CSASGDENSPLHF. In DNA form, the CDR3 reads TGCAGTGCTAGCGGAGACGAAAATTCACCCCTCCACTTT.

There are a few counts of this clonotype. The chain carries TRBV6-1 and TRBJ2-7; 12 nucleotides match TRBD1. Germline loops: CDR1 MNHNS, CDR2 SASEGT. V was clipped by 3 bases and J by 3 bases; unmatched bases: 3. The CDR3 sequence is 15 residues long. The CDR3 is CASSDRDRGLYEQYF. In DNA form, the CDR3 reads TGTGCCAGCAGTGACCGGGACAGGGGGCTCTACGAGCAGTACTTC.